This paragraph covers one TCR beta chain sequence. The antigen is unknown. Clones were read by immunoSEQ multiplex PCR, and TCRdb kept only the in-frame ones, dropping some. Here the sample spans about 48,000 clones, under 85% being singletons. These data belong to a study of vaccination effects on CD4 cells after COVID-19. Study outcomes and limitations: Marked clonal contraction was seen in infection- and vaccine-induced clones late after vaccination.

ViraFEST assay sequencing came after antigen-specific CD4+ T cells were expanded with viral peptide pools. Culture lasted roughly 9 days before CD4+ T cell isolation. Subjects were given two BNT162b2 or mRNA-1273 vaccine doses. Nucleocapsid antibody tests were negative, and the vaccine recipients had no prior SARS-CoV-2 infection. With roughly 10 ug/ml peptides and around 9.6 IU/ml IL-2, around 2.1 million PBMC per well were cultured. The authors replaced half the medium with IL-2 medium on days 3 and 7. The germline gives CDR1 LGHDT, CDR2 YNNKEL (reference sequence). This CDR3 has 17 residues. J gave up 4 bases and V 1 base, and 6 bases lay outside the gene matches.

The specimen was CD4+ T cells from PBMCs cultured with HCoV-OC43 spike peptides, collected after COVID-19 vaccination. This sample's subset: HCoV-OC43 spike overlapping peptide pool stimulation. The sequence came from a human donor who received a COVID-19 vaccine. The rearrangement uses TRBV3-1 (or the pseudogene TRBV3-2) and TRBJ2-2; TRBD2 aligns across 10 bases. CDR3 bases: TGTGCCAGCAGCCAAGGGGTAGCGGGGGGCGGCACCGGGGAGCTGTTTTTT. Its protein is CASSQGVAGGGTGELFF.